These T cell receptor beta chains were read from a single sample in a study of neurological immune-mediated disorders. One entry per CDR3 protein, called by TCRdb with MiXCR from the 5' RACE reads. The sample lists roughly 76,000 distinct CDR3 sequences; approximately 3.3% were seen once. The sample was PBMCs. The receptors were sampled from a woman aged 45-65 years with multiple sclerosis. Each CDR3 is given with its conserved first and last residue. A D gene is named only where the DNA matches it firmly. Clone size is given for some rows only: seen once, a few or many times, or a class if the clone is expanded.

V,J,size,D,DNA,CDR3
TRBV5-8,TRBJ2-3,many,-,TGTGCCAGCAGCTTGGGACATTTAAGCACAGATACGCAGTATTTT,CASSLGHLSTDTQYF
TRBV9,TRBJ2-5,many,TRBD2,TGTGCCAGCAGCGTAGGACTAGCGGATCAAGAGACCCAGTACTTC,CASSVGLADQETQYF
TRBV7-6,TRBJ2-2,-,-,TGTGCCAGCAGCTTAGCGGGGCGTCAGGCTACCGGGGAGCTGTTTTTT,CASSLAGRQATGELFF
TRBV4-1,TRBJ2-1,many,TRBD2,TGCGCCAGCAGCCAAGCGGCAGCGGGATTTTACAATGAGCAGTTCTTC,CASSQAAAGFYNEQFF
TRBV11-2,TRBJ2-1,many,TRBD2,TGTGCCAGCAGCTTAGCTAGCGGGCGCCACAATGAGCAGTTCTTC,CASSLASGRHNEQFF
TRBV6-1,TRBJ2-5,many,-,TGTGCCAGCAGTGACCAGGGACGAGGGGAGACCCAGTACTTC,CASSDQGRGETQYF
TRBV7-2,TRBJ1-4,many,TRBD1,TGTGCCAGCAGCCCAACAGGGGCAACTAATGAAAAACTGTTTTTT,CASSPTGATNEKLFF
TRBV5-1,TRBJ1-4,many,-,TGCGCCAGCAGCATGGATCACGGAGAAAAACTGTTTTTT,CASSMDHGEKLFF
TRBV20-1,TRBJ2-7,many,TRBD2,TGCAGTGCGGAAATAGCGGGAGGCGGCGGGTACTTC,CSAEIAGGGGYF
TRBV7-9,TRBJ2-7,many,-,TGTGCCAGCAGCTCGCCGTACATGAAGGGCGACGAGCAGTACTTC,CASSSPYMKGDEQYF
TRBV11-2,TRBJ1-3,many,-,TGTGCCAGCAGCCTCGAAAGGTCCTGGAACACCATATATTTT,CASSLERSWNTIYF
TRBV28,TRBJ2-3,many,TRBD2,TGTGCCAGCAGGAGGCCTGGACTAGCTTCAGATACGCAGTATTTT,CASRRPGLASDTQYF
TRBV5-1,TRBJ2-2,many,-,TGCGCCAGCAGCCAGGGGCCAGGCGTAACCGGGGAGCTGTTTTTT,CASSQGPGVTGELFF
TRBV7-6,TRBJ1-1,few,-,TGTGCCAGCAGCTTCGAATACAACACTGAAGCTTTCTTT,CASSFEYNTEAFF
TRBV10-3,TRBJ1-5,many,TRBD1,TGTGCCATCACCCGGGACAGGGATCAGCCCCAGCATTTT,CAITRDRDQPQHF
TRBV6-1,TRBJ2-5,many,-,TGTGCCAGCCGTCCAAGGGCGGACCACCAAGAGACCCAGTACTTC,CASRPRADHQETQYF
TRBV12-3/TRBV12-4,TRBJ2-1,many,-,TGTGCCAGCAGTGCCGGGTGGGGGGAGAGCGATGAGCAGTTCTTC,CASSAGWGESDEQFF